A single sample gave rise to the 3 T cell receptor beta chains below, sequenced in a study of shared clonotypes between healthy human individuals. The method was immunoSEQ multiplex PCR; TCRdb's version includes in-frame clones alone and lacks a portion of them. The data show about 2 million clones, about 95% seen once. Naive CD8 populations comprised CD45RO-negative cells positively selected for CCR7, excluding terminally differentiated effector memory CD45RA+ cells. Input material: naive CD8+ T cells sorted from blood. The source is a man younger than 30 in good health.

This chain links TRBV7-2 with TRBJ1-1, with D perhaps TRBD1 (5 bases). The CDR3 consists of 13 residues. Trimming removed 4 bases at V and 8 bases at J, with 14 bases between. From germline, CDR1 is SGHTA and CDR2 FQGNSA. In DNA, the CDR3 is TGTGCCAGCAGCTCCGCCCCAGGGCAGGAAGCTTTCTTT. Amino acids: CASSSAPGQEAFF.

This clone appeared a single time. The genes are TRBV28 and TRBJ2-5, with 10 bases matching TRBD2. The ends lost 3 bases at V and 0 bases at J; junction bases unmatched: 4. This CDR3 has 16 residues. CDR1 and CDR2 (germline): MDHEN, SYDVKM. The CDR3 here is CASSFALAGDQETQYF. The CDR3 region has the DNA TGTGCCAGCAGTTTTGCCCTAGCGGGGGACCAAGAGACCCAGTACTTC.

The rearrangement links TRBV19 to TRBJ1-4; D is ambiguous. With 6 bases removed from V and 7 bases from J, the gap between germline ends came to 9 bases. The CDR3 spans 12 residues. Germline values: CDR1 LNHDA, CDR2 SQIVND (reference sequence). The CDR3 loop is CASRGSLEKLFF. In DNA form, the CDR3 reads TGTGCCAGTAGGGGAAGTCTTGAAAAACTGTTTTTT.